The 3 T cell receptor beta chains in this list originate from one sample, sequenced in a study of T-cell reconstitution after alpha-beta-depleted transplantation in children. Preparing the TCRbeta library involved the use of unique molecular identifiers. TCRdb fed the PCR reads into MiXCR, producing one record per CDR3 protein. Altogether about 460,000 distinct CDR3 sequences are present, approximately 10% being singletons, with the ten largest covering about 2%. Source: PBMCs, taken before TCRalphabeta/CD19-depleted stem cell transplant. These receptor sequences come from a child aged 2 to 10 with inherited bone marrow failure, due to receive a stem cell transplant.

This clonotype was seen ten or more times. This chain links TRBV6-5 with TRBJ2-2; 10 bases line up with TRBD2. The CDR3 is 21 residues long. Germline values: CDR1 MNHEY, CDR2 SVGAGI. V lost 6 bases to trimming and J lost 4 bases; unmatched junction nucleotides: 23. The CDR3 protein is CASSAVWVEREGPRPTGELFF. In nucleotides, the CDR3 is TGTGCCAGCAGCGCGGTATGGGTCGAGCGGGAGGGCCCCCGCCCCACCGGGGAGCTGTTTTTT.

This clonotype was seen a handful of times. The chain is built from TRBV20-1 and TRBJ1-2; D is perhaps TRBD1 (5 bases). The CDR3 length is 13 residues. Germline loops: CDR1 DFQATT, CDR2 SNEGSKA (reference sequence). Trimming stripped 6 bases from V and 3 bases from J, with 14 bases between. CDR3 bases: TGCAGTGCGACAGCTCGGGGGGACTATGGCTACACCTTC. It encodes CSATARGDYGYTF.

There are many counts of this clonotype. The chain couples TRBV28 to TRBJ2-5; 7 bases line up with TRBD1. The CDR3 contains 15 residues. V was pared by 5 bases and J by 1 base, with 7 bases of the junction left unmatched. Germline V lookup: CDR1 MDHEN, CDR2 SYDVKM. CDR3 DNA sequence: TGTGCCAGCAGTCCCCAGGGACAGACCCAAGAGACCCAGTACTTC. Its translation: CASSPQGQTQETQYF.